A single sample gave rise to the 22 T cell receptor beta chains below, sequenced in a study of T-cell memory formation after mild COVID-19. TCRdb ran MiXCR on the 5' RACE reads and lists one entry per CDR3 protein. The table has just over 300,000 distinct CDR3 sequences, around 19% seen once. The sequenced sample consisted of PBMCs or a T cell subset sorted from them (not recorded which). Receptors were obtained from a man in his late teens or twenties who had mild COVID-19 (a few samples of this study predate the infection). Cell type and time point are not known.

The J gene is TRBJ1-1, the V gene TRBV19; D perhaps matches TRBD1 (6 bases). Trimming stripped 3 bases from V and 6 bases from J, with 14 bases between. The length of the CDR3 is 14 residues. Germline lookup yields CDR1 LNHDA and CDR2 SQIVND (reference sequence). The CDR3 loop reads CASSMGARRPEAFF. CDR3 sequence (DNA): TGTGCCAGTAGTATGGGGGCTAGACGCCCTGAAGCTTTCTTT.

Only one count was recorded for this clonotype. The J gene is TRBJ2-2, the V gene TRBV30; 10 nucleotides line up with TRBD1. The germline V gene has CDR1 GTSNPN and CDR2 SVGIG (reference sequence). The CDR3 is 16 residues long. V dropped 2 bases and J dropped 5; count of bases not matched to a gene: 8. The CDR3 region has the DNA TGTGCCTGGAGTACCGATGGACAGGGGGATACCGGGGAGCTGTTTTTT. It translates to CAWSTDGQGDTGELFF.

CDR3 nucleotide sequence: TGTGCCAGCTCACCGACAGGGAGATCGAACTATGGCTACACCTTC. Protein sequence: CASSPTGRSNYGYTF. The V call is TRBV18, the J call TRBJ1-2; TRBD1 matches at 7 bases. CDR1 KGHSH and CDR2 LQKENI come from the germline V gene. The V and J ends lost 3 bases and 2 bases, in that order; junction bases with no gene match: 6. This CDR3 has 15 residues.

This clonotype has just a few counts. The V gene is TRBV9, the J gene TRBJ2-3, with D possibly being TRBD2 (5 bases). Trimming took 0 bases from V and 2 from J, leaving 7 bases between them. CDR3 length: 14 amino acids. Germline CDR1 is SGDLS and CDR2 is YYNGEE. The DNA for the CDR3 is TGTGCCAGCAGCGTAGCGGGGATCACAGATACGCAGTATTTT. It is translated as CASSVAGITDTQYF.

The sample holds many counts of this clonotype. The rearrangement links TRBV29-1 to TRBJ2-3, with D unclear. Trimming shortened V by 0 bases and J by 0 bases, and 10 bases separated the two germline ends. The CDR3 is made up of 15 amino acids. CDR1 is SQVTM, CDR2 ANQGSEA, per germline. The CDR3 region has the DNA TGCAGCGTTGAAGATCGTGGCAGGAGCACAGATACGCAGTATTTT. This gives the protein CSVEDRGRSTDTQYF.

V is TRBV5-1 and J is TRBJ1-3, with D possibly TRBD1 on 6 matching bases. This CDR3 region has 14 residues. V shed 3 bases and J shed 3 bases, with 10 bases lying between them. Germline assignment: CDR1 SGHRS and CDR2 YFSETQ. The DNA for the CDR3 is TGCGCCAGCAGCTGGGGGGACAATGGAAACACCATATATTTT. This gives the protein CASSWGDNGNTIYF.

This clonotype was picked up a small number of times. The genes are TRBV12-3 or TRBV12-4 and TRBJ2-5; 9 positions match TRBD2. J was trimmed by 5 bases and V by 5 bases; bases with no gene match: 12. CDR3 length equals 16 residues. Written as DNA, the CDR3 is TGTGCCAGCAGTCTCGCGCGCGGGGGGGCGGTTGAGACCCAGTACTTC. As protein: CASSLARGGAVETQYF.

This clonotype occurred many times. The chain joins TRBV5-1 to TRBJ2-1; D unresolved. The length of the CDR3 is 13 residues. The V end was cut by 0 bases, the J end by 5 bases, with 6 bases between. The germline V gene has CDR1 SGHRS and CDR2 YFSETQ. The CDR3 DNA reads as TGCGCCAGCAGCTTGGAGGTGAACAATGAGCAGTTCTTC. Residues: CASSLEVNNEQFF.

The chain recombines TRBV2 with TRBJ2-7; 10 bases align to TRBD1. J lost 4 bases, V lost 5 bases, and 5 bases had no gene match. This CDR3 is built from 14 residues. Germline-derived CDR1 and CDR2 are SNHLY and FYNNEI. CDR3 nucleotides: TGTGCCAGCAGTTGGACAGGGGGATCGTACGAGCAGTACGTC. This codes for CASSWTGGSYEQYV.

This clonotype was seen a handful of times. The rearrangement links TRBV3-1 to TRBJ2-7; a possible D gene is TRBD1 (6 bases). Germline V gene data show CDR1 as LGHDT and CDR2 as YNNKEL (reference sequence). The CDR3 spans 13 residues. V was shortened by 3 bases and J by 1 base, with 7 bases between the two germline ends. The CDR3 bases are TGTGCCAGCAGCCATGGACAGTCCTACGAGCAGTACGTC. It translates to CASSHGQSYEQYV.

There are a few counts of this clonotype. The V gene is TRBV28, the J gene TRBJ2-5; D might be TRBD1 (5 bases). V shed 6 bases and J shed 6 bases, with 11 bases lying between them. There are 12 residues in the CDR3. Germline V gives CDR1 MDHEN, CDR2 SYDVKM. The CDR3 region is CASSRAGKTQYF. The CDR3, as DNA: TGTGCCAGCAGCCGCGCAGGGAAGACCCAGTACTTC.

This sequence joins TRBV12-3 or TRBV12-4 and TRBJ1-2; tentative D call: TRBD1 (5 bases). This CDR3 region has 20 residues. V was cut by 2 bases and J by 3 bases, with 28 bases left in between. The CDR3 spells CASSLRVRPGHPSPHYGYTF. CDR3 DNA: TGTGCCAGCAGTTTAAGAGTAAGACCTGGACACCCTTCACCTCACTATGGCTACACCTTC.

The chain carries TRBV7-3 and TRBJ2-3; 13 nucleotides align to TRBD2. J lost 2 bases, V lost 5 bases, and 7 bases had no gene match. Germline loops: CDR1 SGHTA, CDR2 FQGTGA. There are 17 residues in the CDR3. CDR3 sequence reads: CASSLRTSGGPTDTQYF. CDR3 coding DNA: TGTGCCAGCAGCCTACGGACTAGCGGGGGCCCCACAGATACGCAGTATTTT.

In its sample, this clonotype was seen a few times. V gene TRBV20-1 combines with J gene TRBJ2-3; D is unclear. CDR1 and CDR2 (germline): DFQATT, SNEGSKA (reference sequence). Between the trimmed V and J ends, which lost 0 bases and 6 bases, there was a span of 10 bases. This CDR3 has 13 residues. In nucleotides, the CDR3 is TGCAGTGCTAGAGATTCGATAAGTGATACGCAGTATTTT. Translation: CSARDSISDTQYF.

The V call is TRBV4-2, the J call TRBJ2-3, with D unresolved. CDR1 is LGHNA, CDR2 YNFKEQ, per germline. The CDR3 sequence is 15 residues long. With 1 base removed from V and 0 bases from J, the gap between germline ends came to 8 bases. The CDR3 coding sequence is TGTGCCAGCAGCCAAGTCCGCGAGAGCACAGATACGCAGTATTTT. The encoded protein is CASSQVRESTDTQYF.

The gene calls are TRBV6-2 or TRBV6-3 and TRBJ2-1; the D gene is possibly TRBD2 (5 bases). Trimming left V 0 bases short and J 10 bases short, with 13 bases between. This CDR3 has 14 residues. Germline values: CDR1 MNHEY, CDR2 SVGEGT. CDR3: CASSYSYGTREQFF. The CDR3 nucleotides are TGTGCCAGCAGTTACTCGTACGGTACTAGGGAGCAGTTCTTC.

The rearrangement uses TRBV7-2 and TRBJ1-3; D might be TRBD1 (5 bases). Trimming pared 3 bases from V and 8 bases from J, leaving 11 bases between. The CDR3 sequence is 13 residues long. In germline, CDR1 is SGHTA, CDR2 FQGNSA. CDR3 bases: TGTGCCAGCAGCTTGAACGGGGGAGACACCATATATTTT. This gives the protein CASSLNGGDTIYF.

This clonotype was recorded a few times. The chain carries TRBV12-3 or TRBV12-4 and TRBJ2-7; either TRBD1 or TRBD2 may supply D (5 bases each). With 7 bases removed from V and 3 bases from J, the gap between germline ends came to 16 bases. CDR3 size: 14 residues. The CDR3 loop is CASTGRDGFYEQYV. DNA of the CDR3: TGTGCCAGCACCGGCCGGGACGGCTTCTACGAGCAGTACGTC.

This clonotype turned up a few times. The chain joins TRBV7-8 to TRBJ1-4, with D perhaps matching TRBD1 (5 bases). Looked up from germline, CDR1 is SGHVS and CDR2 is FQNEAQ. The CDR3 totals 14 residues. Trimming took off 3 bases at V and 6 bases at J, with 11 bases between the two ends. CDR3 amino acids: CASSLTVHHEKLFF. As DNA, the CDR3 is TGTGCCAGCAGCTTGACAGTGCACCATGAAAAACTGTTTTTT.

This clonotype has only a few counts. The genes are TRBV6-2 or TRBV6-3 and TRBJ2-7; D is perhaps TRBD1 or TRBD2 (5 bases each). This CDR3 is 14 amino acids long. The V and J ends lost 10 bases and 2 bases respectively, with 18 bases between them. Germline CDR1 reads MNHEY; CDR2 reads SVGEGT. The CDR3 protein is CATSGPPKPYEQYV. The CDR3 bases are TGTGCCACCTCGGGACCCCCCAAACCCTACGAGCAGTACGTC.

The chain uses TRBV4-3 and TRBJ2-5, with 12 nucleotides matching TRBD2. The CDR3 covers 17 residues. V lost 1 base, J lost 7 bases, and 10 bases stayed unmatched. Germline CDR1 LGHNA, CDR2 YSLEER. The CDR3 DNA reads TGCGCCAGCAGCCAAGCTGAAACTAGCGGGGGGTATGGGACCCAGTACTTC. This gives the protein CASSQAETSGGYGTQYF.

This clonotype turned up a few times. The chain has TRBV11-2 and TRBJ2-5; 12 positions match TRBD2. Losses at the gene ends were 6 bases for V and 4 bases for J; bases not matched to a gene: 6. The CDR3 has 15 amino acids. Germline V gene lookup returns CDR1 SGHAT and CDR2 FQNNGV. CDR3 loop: CASRPSGGAPETQYF. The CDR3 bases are TGTGCCAGCAGACCTAGCGGGGGGGCCCCAGAGACCCAGTACTTC. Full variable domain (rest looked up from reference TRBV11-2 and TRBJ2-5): EAGVAQSPRYKIIEKRQSVAFWCNPISGHATLYWYQQILGQGPKLLIQFQNNGVVDDSQLPKDRFSAERLKGVDSTLKIQPAKLEDSAVYLCASRPSGGAPETQYFGPGTRLLVL.